Listed here is a single T cell receptor (beta chain). Survey-level TCR beta sequencing used the immunoSEQ assay. Only in-frame clones appear in the TCRdb table, and some are missing; sequencing was by immunoSEQ multiplex PCR. The top ten hold around 11% of the sample, which has tens of thousands of clones, approximately 95% seen once. This receptor was obtained from a man between 35 and 55 years old with rheumatoid arthritis. The sample comprised PBMCs.

In DNA form, the CDR3 reads TGCGCCAGCAGCGGGAGCCCACTAGATAGCACAGATACGCAGTATTTT. Its translation: CASSGSPLDSTDTQYF. The genes are TRBV5-1 and TRBJ2-3; D possibly corresponds to TRBD2 (5 bases). This CDR3 spans 16 amino acids. CDR1 and CDR2 from the germline V gene are SGHRS and YFSETQ. Trimming left V 4 bases short and J 0 bases short, with 15 bases between.